This T cell receptor (beta chain) was observed in a study of OX40 agonist ivuxolimab in advanced cancers. Study in general: With a range of about 23 to 85, age averaged approximately 64 years, and around 80% were male. Partial responses occurred in three patients (one hepatocellular carcinoma, two cutaneous melanoma).

No patient had autoimmune disease or received systemic immunosuppression. Whole-study findings and limits: More expanded clones were seen, on average, in CD8+ T cells than in CD4+.

As to this clone: Antigen unknown.

The germline V gene has CDR1 MNHEY and CDR2 SVGAGI. V gave up 3 bases and J gave up 2 bases, with 14 bases separating them. The CDR3 runs to 16 residues. Using immunoSEQ multiplex PCR, the repertoire was profiled, and TCRdb retains in-frame clones only, with some absent. The sample lists tens of thousands of clones, around 83% occurring once. This clonotype was obtained from an adult with an advanced solid tumor such as melanoma, head and neck, liver or kidney cancer. The source was CD4+ or CD8+ T cells sorted from blood, collected in a trial of the OX40 agonist ivuxolimab. This chain connects TRBV6-5 to TRBJ1-5; perhaps TRBD1 as D (6 bases). CDR3 loop: CASSYGGTLGNQPQHF. The CDR3 coding sequence is TGTGCCAGCAGTTATGGGGGGACACTTGGCAATCAGCCCCAGCATTTT.